This passage covers 32 T cell receptor beta chains from one sample sequenced in a study of T cells in Graves' hyperthyroidism and ophthalmopathy (dated by TCRdb to about 2019). The library was made by multiplex PCR. The sequencer was an Illumina HiSeq 2000. Amplification of TCR beta CDR3 regions was carried out from RNA transcripts. For the first round of RT-PCR on the TCR CDR3, the HTBI primer set was used together with the Qiagen OneStep RT-PCR kit. TCRdb reprocessed the public reads (quality trimming at Q25 with fastp, clone calling with MiXCR) and kept in-frame beta chains. CDR3 protein duplicates are merged, each entry listing the most common genes and DNA. Within this sample are 400,000 or so distinct CDR3 sequences, with more than 13% of them counted one time only. Approximately 29% of the sample is held by the ten biggest clonotypes. Source material: blood. The origin of the receptors is a man aged 50 to 60 with Graves' ophthalmopathy.

A few counts support this clonotype. The chain has TRBV7-8 and TRBJ1-3; D is possibly TRBD1 (5 bases). The length of the CDR3 is 15 residues. Germline assignment: CDR1 SGHVS and CDR2 FQNEAQ. Trimming left V 3 bases short and J 0 bases short, with 9 bases between. The CDR3 here is CASSFGAASGNTIYF. In DNA, the CDR3 is TGTGCCAGCAGCTTCGGGGCAGCCTCTGGAAACACCATATATTTT. The entire variable domain, with the rest obtained from reference TRBV7-8 and TRBJ1-3, is as follows: GAGVSQSPRYKVAKRGQDVALRCDPISGHVSLFWYQQALGQGPEFLTYFQNEAQLDKSGLPSDRFFAERPEGSVSTLKIQRTQQEDSAVYLCASSFGAASGNTIYFGEGSWLTVV.

This clonotype has at least ten counts. The genes are TRBV6-1 and TRBJ2-2; TRBD1 matches 10 bases. The CDR3 spans 15 residues. Germline values: CDR1 MNHNS, CDR2 SASEGT. Losses at the gene ends were 1 base for V and 6 bases for J; bases not matched to a gene: 2. The CDR3 protein is CASSEGGQGAGELFF. In DNA form, the CDR3 reads TGTGCCAGCAGTGAAGGAGGACAGGGGGCCGGGGAGCTGTTTTTT.

This clonotype showed up many times. V gene TRBV6-1 combines with J gene TRBJ1-1, with unresolved D. Germline lookup yields CDR1 MNHNS and CDR2 SASEGT. CDR3 size: 14 residues. Deletions cut 0 bases from V and 5 bases from J, with 10 bases between. DNA for the CDR3: TGTGCCAGCAGTGAAGCGCGAGGGAGAACTGAAGCTTTCTTT. Translated, it gives CASSEARGRTEAFF.

This clonotype was observed at least ten times. V usage is TRBV3-1 and J usage is TRBJ2-5, with 7 nucleotides matching TRBD2. Germline V gene data show CDR1 as LGHDT and CDR2 as YNNKEL (reference sequence). The junction had 19 bases not matched to a gene; V was cut back by 1 base and J by 2 bases. This CDR3 spans 20 amino acids. CDR3 sequence reads: CASSQVSGLAERLVQETQYF. The CDR3 DNA sequence: TGTGCCAGCAGCCAAGTGAGTGGTCTAGCGGAACGACTTGTACAAGAGACCCAGTACTTC.

The table lists this clonotype with many counts. The chain links TRBV5-1 to TRBJ2-1; 16 bases are a match to TRBD2. V was pared by 0 bases and J by 4 bases, with 10 bases of the junction left unmatched. The germline V gene encodes CDR1 SGHRS and CDR2 YFSETQ. The CDR3 contains 20 residues. The CDR3 DNA follows: TGCGCCAGCAGCTTGGCCGGGACTAGCGGGAGGGCCACCAATTACAATGAGCAGTTCTTC. Translating gives CASSLAGTSGRATNYNEQFF.

This clonotype is medium-sized in the sample. The chain recombines TRBV3-1 with TRBJ2-1; D unresolved. Trimming took 1 base from V and 13 from J, leaving 20 bases between them. The length of the CDR3 is 15 residues. In germline, CDR1 is LGHDT, CDR2 YNNKEL (reference sequence). CDR3 nucleotides: TGTGCCAGCAGCCAAGGGTCAGGCCCCCAGGCTATACAGTTCTTC. It codes for CASSQGSGPQAIQFF.

The sample holds many counts of this clonotype. The chain joins TRBV2 to TRBJ2-7; the match to TRBD2 covers 8 bases. The CDR3 spans 15 residues. The V gene's germline CDR1 is SNHLY and CDR2 FYNNEI. V was clipped by 0 bases and J by 0 bases; unmatched bases: 1. The CDR3 DNA follows: TGTGCCAGCAGTGAAGCCAGCGGGAGCTCCTACGAGCAGTACTTC. It yields the protein CASSEASGSSYEQYF.

This clonotype was observed at least ten times. The chain has TRBV30 and TRBJ1-5; D not certain. The length of the CDR3 is 13 residues. Germline loops: CDR1 GTSNPN, CDR2 SVGIG (reference sequence). The V end was cut by 3 bases, the J end by 0 bases, with 6 bases between. CDR3 in amino acids: CAWSPNSNQPQHF. CDR3 bases: TGTGCCTGGAGCCCGAATAGCAATCAGCCCCAGCATTTT. Supplemented by reference TRBV30 and TRBJ1-5, the full variable domain reads SQTIHQWPATLVQPVGSPLSLECTVEGTSNPNLYWYRQAAGRGLQLLFYSVGIGQISSEVPQNLSASRPQDRQFILSSKKLLLSDSGFYLCAWSPNSNQPQHFGDGTRLSIL.

This clonotype has at least ten counts. The genes are TRBV28 and TRBJ2-3; 11 bases map to TRBD2. The CDR3 consists of 16 residues. V trimming: 6 bases; J trimming: 1 base; junction bases outside the gene matches: 6. Germline V gene data show CDR1 as MDHEN and CDR2 as SYDVKM. CDR3 protein: CASSKTSGIGTDTQYF. The CDR3 region has the DNA TGTGCCAGCAGCAAGACTAGCGGGATTGGCACAGATACGCAGTATTTT.

The CDR3 loop is CASRPGPGGGQPQHF. The DNA of the CDR3 is TGCGCCAGCAGACCGGGACCGGGGGGTGGGCAGCCCCAGCATTTT. The chain links TRBV5-1 to TRBJ1-5; D perhaps matches TRBD1 (5 bases). Germline V gives CDR1 SGHRS, CDR2 YFSETQ. The CDR3 spans 15 residues. The germline V and J ends were trimmed by 5 bases and 7 bases, with 19 bases remaining between them.

As regards this clonotype: Possible read error: a much larger clone is one base away. The V gene is TRBV2, the J gene TRBJ1-2, with D perhaps TRBD1 (5 bases). Germline loops: CDR1 SNHLY, CDR2 FYNNEI. V lost 4 bases, J lost 6 bases, and 9 bases lay in between. The CDR3 is 12 amino acids. CDR3 sequence reads: CASSAGAHGYTF. DNA of the CDR3: TGTGCCAGCAGTGCCGGGGCCCATGGCTACACCTTC. Full variable domain (outside the CDR3, taken from reference TRBV2 and TRBJ1-2): EPEVTQTPSHQVTQMGQEVILRCVPISNHLYFYWYRQILGQKVEFLVSFYNNEISEKSEIFDDQFSVERPDGSNFTLKIRSTKLEDSAMYFCASSAGAHGYTFGSGTRLTVV.

This clonotype was seen only a few times. The V gene is TRBV2, the J gene TRBJ2-1; unclear D gene. The length of the CDR3 is 13 residues. Germline lookup yields CDR1 SNHLY and CDR2 FYNNEI. Trimming took off 3 bases at V and 3 bases at J, with 6 bases between the two ends. The CDR3 here is CASSEPSYNEQFF. The CDR3 DNA reads as TGTGCCAGCAGTGAGCCTAGCTACAATGAGCAGTTCTTC. Drawing the rest from reference TRBV2 and TRBJ2-1, the complete variable domain is EPEVTQTPSHQVTQMGQEVILRCVPISNHLYFYWYRQILGQKVEFLVSFYNNEISEKSEIFDDQFSVERPDGSNFTLKIRSTKLEDSAMYFCASSEPSYNEQFFGPGTRLTVL.

This clonotype was observed at least ten times. CDR3 residues: CASSHAGTASYGYTF. The CDR3 DNA is TGTGCCAGCAGCCATGCCGGGACAGCTTCGTATGGCTACACCTTC. The chain joins TRBV7-9 to TRBJ1-2, with 7 bases fitting TRBD1. With V trimmed by 5 bases and J by 5 bases, 11 bases remained unmatched. The CDR3 runs to 15 residues. Per the germline V gene, CDR1 is SEHNR and CDR2 is FQNEAQ (reference sequence).

This clonotype has a count of ten or more. The CDR3 is CASSSTGANTGELFF. CDR3 DNA sequence: TGTGCCAGCAGTTCCACGGGAGCGAACACCGGGGAGCTGTTTTTT. The genes are TRBV12-3 or TRBV12-4 and TRBJ2-2, with TRBD2 as a possible D gene (6 bases). The CDR3 totals 15 residues. Trimming shortened V by 4 bases and J by 0 bases, and 9 bases separated the two germline ends.

The chain is built from TRBV20-1 and TRBJ2-4, with a weak D call TRBD2 (6 bases). The germline CDR1 and CDR2 sequences are DFQATT and SNEGSKA (reference sequence). The CDR3 sequence is 16 residues long. Trimming removed 0 bases at V and 2 bases at J, with 14 bases between. CDR3: CSARDSSGLSKNIQYF. The CDR3 DNA is TGCAGTGCTAGAGATTCCAGCGGGTTGTCCAAAAACATTCAGTACTTC.

This clonotype was counted between two and nine times. V is TRBV29-1 and J is TRBJ1-3; TRBD1 aligns across 7 bases. This CDR3 has 15 residues. With V trimmed by 1 base and J by 2 bases, 5 bases remained unmatched. Germline lookup yields CDR1 SQVTM and CDR2 ANQGSEA. CDR3 in DNA: TGCAGCGTTGAAGGGCAGGGGGGGACTGGAAACACCATATATTTT. Its protein is CSVEGQGGTGNTIYF.

In this sample, this clonotype turned up a few times. The CDR3 DNA reads as TGTGCCATCAGTGAGTCGGGGACTAGCGGAGGGGGATACAATGAGCAGTTCTTC. Protein: CAISESGTSGGGYNEQFF. This chain joins TRBV10-3 and TRBJ2-1; the match to TRBD2 covers 11 bases. V was pared by 0 bases and J by 4 bases, with 8 bases of the junction left unmatched. Germline V gene lookup returns CDR1 ENHRY and CDR2 SYGVKD. This CDR3 is 18 amino acids long.

The chain uses TRBV5-1 and TRBJ2-3; D may be TRBD2 (5 bases). The ends were cut back, 4 bases at V and 0 bases at J, with 9 bases in the middle. Germline assignment: CDR1 SGHRS and CDR2 YFSETQ. This CDR3 spans 14 amino acids. The CDR3 protein is CASSRGFSTDTQYF. In DNA form, the CDR3 reads TGCGCCAGCAGCCGGGGTTTTAGCACAGATACGCAGTATTTT.

This clonotype was observed many times. The chain joins TRBV27 to TRBJ1-5; D is uncertain. This CDR3 comprises 15 residues. V lost 0 bases and J 0 bases, leaving 6 bases between the germline ends. Germline CDR1 and CDR2: MNHEY and SMNVEV (reference sequence). This CDR3 is CASSLSQFSNQPQHF. CDR3 sequence (DNA): TGTGCCAGCAGTTTATCACAGTTTAGCAATCAGCCCCAGCATTTT.

This clonotype was counted ten times or more. The J gene is TRBJ2-1, the V gene TRBV30; D remains unclear. There are 13 residues in the CDR3. Germline assignment: CDR1 GTSNPN and CDR2 SVGIG (reference sequence). With 2 bases removed from V and 5 bases from J, the gap between germline ends came to 10 bases. This chain's CDR3 is CAWSYGQNNEQFF. The DNA for the CDR3 is TGTGCCTGGAGTTATGGGCAGAACAATGAGCAGTTCTTC.

Only a few counts were recorded for this clonotype. V gene TRBV29-1 combines with J gene TRBJ2-5; the D is unclear. The germline CDR1 and CDR2 sequences are SQVTM and ANQGSEA. This CDR3 comprises 15 residues. Deletions cut 3 bases from V and 1 base from J, with 15 bases between. In nucleotides, the CDR3 is TGCAGCGTTGAGGTCGGCGTGGGATTCCAAGAGACCCAGTACTTC. It translates to CSVEVGVGFQETQYF.

This chain uses TRBV5-1 with TRBJ2-3; D is unresolved. Trimming took 0 bases from V and 2 from J, leaving 13 bases between them. Germline V lookup: CDR1 SGHRS, CDR2 YFSETQ. This CDR3 region has 16 residues. The CDR3 protein is CASSLGHGRITDTQYF. The CDR3 DNA sequence: TGCGCCAGCAGCTTGGGACACGGCAGGATCACAGATACGCAGTATTTT.

The chain joins TRBV12-3 or TRBV12-4 to TRBJ2-3; D not certain. This CDR3 is 13 amino acids long. The ends were cut back, 2 bases at V and 4 bases at J, with 7 bases in the middle. The CDR3 DNA sequence: TGTGCCAGCAGTTTACAGGCGCCAGATACGCAGTATTTT. Its translation is CASSLQAPDTQYF.

The chain couples TRBV19 to TRBJ2-1; TRBD2 matches at 8 bases. Germline V gene sequence: CDR1 LNHDA, CDR2 SQIVND (reference sequence). V shed 7 bases and J 2 bases; nucleotides not matched to a gene: 7. The CDR3 extends over 15 amino acids. The chain's CDR3 is CASTVSGSPYNEQFF. The CDR3 nucleotides read TGTGCCAGTACCGTAAGCGGGAGTCCCTACAATGAGCAGTTCTTC.

This clonotype has more than one count but fewer than ten. The chain joins TRBV29-1 to TRBJ2-5; 10 nucleotides line up with TRBD1. The CDR3 contains 15 residues. V lost 6 bases, J lost 7 bases, and 14 bases stayed unmatched. Germline CDR1 SQVTM, CDR2 ANQGSEA. The CDR3 spells CSVATGQGYSGTQYF. For the CDR3, the DNA is TGCAGCGTAGCCACGGGACAGGGGTATAGTGGGACCCAGTACTTC. Full variable domain (missing parts from reference TRBV29-1 and TRBJ2-5): SAVISQKPSRDICQRGTSLTIQCQVDSQVTMMFWYRQQPGQSLTLIATANQGSEATYESGFVIDKFPISRPNLTFSTLTVSNMSPEDSSIYLCSVATGQGYSGTQYFGPGTRLLVL.

This clonotype was picked up a small number of times. V usage is TRBV29-1 and J usage is TRBJ2-1; 7 bases fit TRBD2. CDR1 is SQVTM and CDR2 is ANQGSEA in the germline V gene. The CDR3 is 16 amino acids. The ends lost 6 bases at V and 0 bases at J; junction bases unmatched: 11. For the CDR3, the DNA is TGCAGCGTGGGATCTAGCGGAACGAGCTCCTACAATGAGCAGTTCTTC. Protein: CSVGSSGTSSYNEQFF.

This clonotype was counted only a few times. J is TRBJ2-7 and V is TRBV11-3, with D perhaps given as TRBD1 or TRBD2 (5 bases each). The germline gives CDR1 SGHNT, CDR2 YENEEA. Trimming cost V 9 bases and J 5 bases, with 14 bases left between them. The CDR3 is 12 residues long. CDR3 sequence reads: CASSWGNDEQYF. The CDR3 nucleotides are TGTGCCAGTTCCTGGGGGAACGACGAGCAGTACTTC.

This clonotype appeared many times. The V gene is TRBV7-9, the J gene TRBJ2-1; TRBD1 might be the D (5 bases). The CDR3 extends over 15 amino acids. V lost 7 bases and J 0 bases, leaving 13 bases between the germline ends. Germline CDR1 SEHNR, CDR2 FQNEAQ (reference sequence). The CDR3 bases are TGTGCCAGCAAAAGGCTGGACACCTCCTACAATGAGCAGTTCTTC. Its protein is CASKRLDTSYNEQFF.

This clonotype was observed at least ten times. The rearrangement joins TRBV7-9 to TRBJ2-7; D is unclear. Between the trimmed V and J ends, which lost 4 bases and 4 bases, there was a span of 11 bases. The germline V gene encodes CDR1 SEHNR and CDR2 FQNEAQ (reference sequence). CDR3 length: 13 amino acids. The CDR3 coding sequence is TGTGCCAGCAGCTCGGACGTAGGGTACGAGCAGTACTTC. Translated: CASSSDVGYEQYF.

V is TRBV5-6 and J is TRBJ2-3; 8 nucleotides match TRBD2. This CDR3 contains 14 residues. Germline V lookup: CDR1 SGHDT, CDR2 YYEEEE. With 6 bases clipped from V and 3 bases from J, the junction kept 6 bases outside the gene matches. The CDR3 DNA reads as TGTGCCAGCACCTTCGGACTAGCAACAGATACGCAGTATTTT. Residues: CASTFGLATDTQYF.

This clonotype was found a few times. The chain carries TRBV3-1 and TRBJ2-1, with 8 bases fitting TRBD2. Trimming cost V 4 bases and J 7 bases; bases outside gene matches: 6. This CDR3 is built from 14 residues. Germline V gives CDR1 LGHDT, CDR2 YNNKEL (reference sequence). The CDR3 loop is CASSPLSGRNEQFF. Here the CDR3 DNA reads TGTGCCAGCAGCCCCTTAAGCGGGAGAAATGAGCAGTTCTTC.

This clonotype has a count of ten or more. The J gene is TRBJ2-4, the V gene TRBV7-2; D is possibly TRBD1 (6 bases). V lost 1 base and J 1 base, leaving 14 bases between the germline ends. The germline V gene has CDR1 SGHTA and CDR2 FQGNSA. This CDR3 spans 17 amino acids. The CDR3 region is CASSLDPGETAKNIQYF. DNA of the CDR3: TGTGCCAGCAGCTTAGACCCAGGGGAGACGGCCAAAAACATTCAGTACTTC.